This TCR beta chain was sequenced during a study of OX40 agonist ivuxolimab in advanced cancers. Across the study: Patients in dose escalation had liver, melanoma, kidney or head and neck cancers. Three patients, one with hepatocellular carcinoma and two with cutaneous melanoma, achieved partial responses.

Findings and caveats of the study: Some nonresponders additionally presented with little normalized T-cell clonal expansion.

Clones were read by immunoSEQ multiplex PCR, and TCRdb kept only the in-frame ones, dropping some. This repertoire shows over 55,000 clones, 91% found once; its top ten account for less than 2.5%. CDR3 length: 19 amino acids. With V trimmed by 3 bases and J by 0 bases, 12 bases remained unmatched. The germline CDR1 and CDR2 sequences are LNHDA and SQIVND (reference sequence). For this clone: What it binds is unknown.

The sample was CD4+ or CD8+ T cells sorted from blood, taken in a trial of the OX40 agonist ivuxolimab. The rearrangement uses TRBV19 and TRBJ1-5; TRBD1 matches 9 bases. This receptor was taken from an adult with an advanced solid tumor such as melanoma, head and neck, liver or kidney cancer. Written as DNA, the CDR3 is TGTGCCAGTAGTATGGGGCGGGGACAGGGTCTTCATAGCAATCAGCCCCAGCATTTT. Protein sequence: CASSMGRGQGLHSNQPQHF.